Listed below are T cell receptor beta chains from one sample, sequenced in a study of cytotoxic CD8 clonotypes in ibrutinib-treated CLL. This table comes from immunoSEQ multiplex PCR, and its TCRdb copy is limited to in-frame clones, with some not included. Seen here are about 140,000 clones, 70% to 80% observed once, and the top ten hold around 30%. Material: PBMCs, obtained after 12 months of ibrutinib treatment. The origin of the receptors is a human donor with chronic lymphocytic leukemia. CDR3s include the opening cysteine and the closing phenylalanine or tryptophan. A D gene is named only where the DNA matches it firmly. Not all rows give a size; the values are once, few, many and, for expanded clones, a class.

D gene,J gene,clone size,V gene,CDR3 protein,CDR3 DNA
-,TRBJ1-2,-,TRBV28,CASSPNDGGTGYTF,TGTGCCAGCAGTCCAAACGACGGGGGAACTGGCTACACCTTC
-,TRBJ1-1,-,TRBV4-1,CASSQGPWSKDGNTEAFF,TGCGCCAGCAGCCAAGGCCCCTGGAGTAAAGACGGGAACACTGAAGCTTTCTTT
-,TRBJ1-1,-,TRBV19,CASRQNGPNTEAFF,TGTGCCAGTAGACAAAACGGGCCGAACACTGAAGCTTTCTTT
-,TRBJ1-6,-,TRBV6-5,CASSYRQGWSPLHF,TGTGCCAGCAGTTACCGGCAGGGATGGTCACCCCTCCACTTT
TRBD2,TRBJ2-1,once,TRBV29-1,CSVGRAGGNNEQFF,TGCAGCGTTGGAAGAGCGGGAGGGAACAATGAGCAGTTCTTC
-,TRBJ1-1,-,TRBV5-1,CASSLQENTEAFF,TGCGCCAGCAGCTTGCAGGAGAACACTGAAGCTTTCTTT
-,TRBJ2-5,-,TRBV14,CASSQDDGATQYF,TGTGCCAGCAGCCAAGACGACGGGGCGACCCAGTACTTC
-,TRBJ1-4,-,TRBV18,CASSPATVRASEKLFF,TGTGCCAGCTCACCTGCGACGGTCCGGGCCAGTGAAAAACTGTTTTTT
-,TRBJ1-1,-,TRBV9,CASSAPGGNTEAFF,TGTGCCAGCAGCGCCCCCGGGGGGAACACTGAAGCTTTCTTT
TRBD2,TRBJ2-7,once,TRBV5-1,CASSFYGTSDEQYF,TGCGCCAGCAGCTTCTACGGGACTAGCGACGAGCAGTACTTC
TRBD1,TRBJ2-1,-,TRBV5-5,CASSLRGTGSYNEQFF,TGTGCCAGCAGCTTAAGGGGGACAGGATCCTACAATGAGCAGTTCTTC
TRBD2,TRBJ2-1,few,TRBV5-1,CASSFSAGGAGEQFF,TGCGCCAGCAGCTTCTCAGCGGGAGGGGCTGGTGAGCAGTTCTTC
-,TRBJ1-5,-,TRBV28,CASTSAAGIVPQHF,TGTGCCAGCACCTCCGCAGCGGGGATCGTGCCCCAGCATTTT
-,TRBJ1-5,-,TRBV18,CASSPSVRVHQPQHF,TGTGCCAGCTCACCATCAGTCAGGGTTCATCAGCCCCAGCATTTT
-,TRBJ2-3,-,TRBV6-1,CASSGTLRGTDTQYF,TGTGCCAGCAGTGGGACTTTAAGGGGGACAGATACGCAGTATTTT
TRBD2,TRBJ2-5,-,TRBV13,CASSMGTSGYQETQYF,TGTGCCAGCAGCATGGGGACTAGCGGGTACCAAGAGACCCAGTACTTC
TRBD1,TRBJ1-1,-,TRBV19,CASIGRGRTEAFF,TGTGCCAGTATTGGCAGGGGGCGCACTGAAGCTTTCTTT
-,TRBJ1-6,once,TRBV18,CASSPRPGANSPLHF,TGTGCCAGCTCACCTCGGCCAGGGGCCAATTCACCCCTCCACTTT
-,TRBJ2-1,-,TRBV25-1,CARSSYNEQFF,TGTGCCAGGAGCTCCTACAATGAGCAGTTCTTC
-,TRBJ1-1,-,TRBV7-9,CASSPMQAEAFF,TGTGCCAGCAGCCCTATGCAAGCTGAAGCTTTCTTT
-,TRBJ2-7,-,TRBV5-6,CASSRTASYEQYF,TGTGCCAGCAGCAGGACAGCCTCCTACGAGCAGTACTTC
-,TRBJ1-2,-,TRBV25-1,CASSARYGYTF,TGTGCCAGCAGTGCCCGATATGGCTACACCTTC